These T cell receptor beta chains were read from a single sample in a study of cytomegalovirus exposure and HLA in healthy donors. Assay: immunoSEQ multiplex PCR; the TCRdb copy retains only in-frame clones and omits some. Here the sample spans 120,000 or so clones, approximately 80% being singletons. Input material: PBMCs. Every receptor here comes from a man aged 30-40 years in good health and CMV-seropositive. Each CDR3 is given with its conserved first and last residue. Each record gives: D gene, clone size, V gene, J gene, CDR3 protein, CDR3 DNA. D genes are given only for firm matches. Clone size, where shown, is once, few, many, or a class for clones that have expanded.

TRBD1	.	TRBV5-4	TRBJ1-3	CASSLAGTGGSGNTIYF	TGTGCCAGCAGCTTGGCCGGGACAGGGGGATCTGGAAACACCATATATTTT
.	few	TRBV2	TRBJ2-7	CASSDLTGRTYEQYF	TGTGCCAGCAGTGATCTTACGGGTAGGACCTACGAGCAGTACTTC
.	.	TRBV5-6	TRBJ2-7	CASSPTPSYEQYF	TGTGCCAGCAGCCCCACTCCTTCATACGAGCAGTACTTC
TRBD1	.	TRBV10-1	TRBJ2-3	CASSESTGTDTQYF	TGCGCCAGCAGTGAGTCGACAGGGACAGATACGCAGTATTTT
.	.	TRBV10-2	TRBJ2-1	CASSESSPATISYNEQFF	TGCGCCAGCAGTGAGTCGTCTCCAGCTACTATCTCCTACAATGAGCAGTTCTTC
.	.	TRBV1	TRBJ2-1	CTSSQDICGGRTYNEQFF	TGCACCAGCAGCCAAGATATTTGCGGGGGTCGCACATACAATGAGCAGTTCTTC
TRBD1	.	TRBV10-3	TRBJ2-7	CAIRVPGQVSEQYF	TGTGCCATCAGAGTACCGGGACAGGTCTCCGAGCAGTACTTC
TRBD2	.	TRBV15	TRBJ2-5	CATSRGDSGAIQQTQYF	TGTGCCACCAGCAGAGGGGATAGCGGGGCGATACAACAGACCCAGTACTTC
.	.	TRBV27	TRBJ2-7	CASSDSGGYEQYF	TGTGCCAGCAGTGACTCCGGGGGCTACGAGCAGTACTTC
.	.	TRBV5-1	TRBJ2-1	CASSLWAGRPSYNEQFF	TGCGCCAGCAGCTTGTGGGCCGGGAGACCCTCCTACAATGAGCAGTTCTTC
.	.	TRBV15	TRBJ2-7	CATSRSGTHSYEQYF	TGTGCCACCAGCAGGTCCGGGACTCACTCCTACGAGCAGTACTTC
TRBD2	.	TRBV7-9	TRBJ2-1	CASSFSSGRPNEQFF	TGTGCCAGCAGCTTTTCTAGCGGGAGGCCCAATGAGCAGTTCTTC
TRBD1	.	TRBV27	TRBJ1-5	CASSPTGTGFMSNQPQHF	TGTGCCAGCAGTCCTACCGGGACAGGGTTTATGAGCAATCAGCCCCAGCATTTT
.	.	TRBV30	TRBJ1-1	CAWSTQSSTEAFF	TGTGCCTGGAGTACACAATCGTCCACTGAAGCTTTCTTT
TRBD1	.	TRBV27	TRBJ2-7	CASRALGQGYEQYF	TGTGCCAGCCGTGCACTAGGACAGGGCTACGAGCAGTACTTC
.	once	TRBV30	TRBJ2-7	CAWSVRAGTEQYF	TGTGCCTGGAGTGTAAGGGCGGGGACCGAGCAGTACTTC
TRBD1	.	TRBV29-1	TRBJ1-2	CSPYRGHYGYTF	TGCAGCCCCTACAGGGGCCACTATGGCTACACCTTC
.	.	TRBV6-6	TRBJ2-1	CASGPPGTSNEQFF	TGTGCCAGCGGACCGCCCGGGACTTCTAATGAGCAGTTCTTC
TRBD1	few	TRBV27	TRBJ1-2	CASSPPGTGNYGYTF	TGTGCCAGCAGCCCTCCCGGGACAGGAAACTATGGCTACACCTTC
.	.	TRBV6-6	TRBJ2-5	CASSRGLQETQYF	TGTGCCAGCTCTAGGGGACTTCAAGAGACCCAGTACTTC
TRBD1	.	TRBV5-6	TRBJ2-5	CASSPSRQGWETQYF	TGTGCCAGCAGCCCGTCCCGACAGGGGTGGGAGACCCAGTACTTC
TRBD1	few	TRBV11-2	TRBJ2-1	CASSPGTGAYNEQFF	TGTGCCAGCAGCCCCGGGACAGGGGCATACAATGAGCAGTTCTTC
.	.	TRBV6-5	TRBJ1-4	CASSPRGAREKLFF	TGTGCCAGCAGCCCCCGGGGGGCGAGGGAAAAACTGTTTTTT
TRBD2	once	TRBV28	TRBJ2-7	CASTPLRGDVEQYF	TGTGCCAGCACCCCGTTGCGGGGGGATGTGGAGCAGTACTTC
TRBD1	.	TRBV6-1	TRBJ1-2	CASSAKTGVDGYTF	TGTGCCAGCAGTGCGAAGACAGGGGTCGATGGCTACACCTTC
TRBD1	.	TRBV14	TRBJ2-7	CASSQDFRGLYEQYF	TGTGCCAGCAGCCAAGACTTCAGGGGGCTCTACGAGCAGTACTTC
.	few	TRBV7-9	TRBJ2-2	CASSLTAIPTGELFF	TGTGCCAGCAGCCTAACCGCGATACCCACCGGGGAGCTGTTTTTT
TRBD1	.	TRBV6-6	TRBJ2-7	CASSLPGQGYEQYF	TGTGCCAGCAGTCTACCGGGACAGGGGTACGAGCAGTACTTC
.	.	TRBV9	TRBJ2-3	CASNQNTRPTDTQYF	TGTGCCAGCAACCAAAATACTAGACCCACAGATACGCAGTATTTT
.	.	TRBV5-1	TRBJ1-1	CASSLDGRGTEAFF	TGCGCCAGCAGCTTGGATGGGAGAGGCACTGAAGCTTTCTTT
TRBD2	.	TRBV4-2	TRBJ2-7	CASSQARTSGTYEQYF	TGTGCCAGCAGCCAAGCCCGGACTAGCGGAACCTACGAGCAGTACTTC
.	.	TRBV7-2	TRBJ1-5	CASSLFGVTGNQPQHF	TGTGCCAGCAGCTTATTCGGGGTGACTGGCAATCAGCCCCAGCATTTT
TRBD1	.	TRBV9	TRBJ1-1	CASSPEGQGAVAFF	TGTGCCAGCAGCCCAGAGGGGCAGGGGGCGGTAGCTTTCTTT
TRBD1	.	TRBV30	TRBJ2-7	CAWEGTARTNSYEQYF	TGTGCCTGGGAAGGGACAGCCCGAACAAATTCCTACGAGCAGTACTTC
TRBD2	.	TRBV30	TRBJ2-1	CAWTSGYNEQFF	TGTGCCTGGACTAGCGGATACAATGAGCAGTTCTTC
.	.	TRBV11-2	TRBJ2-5	CASSLQGVWETQYF	TGTGCCAGCAGCTTGCAGGGTGTCTGGGAGACCCAGTACTTC
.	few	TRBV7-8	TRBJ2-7	CASSLAKWGVYEQYF	TGTGCCAGCAGCTTAGCGAAGTGGGGGGTTTACGAGCAGTACTTC
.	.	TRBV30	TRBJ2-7	CAWTRGSYEQYF	TGTGCCTGGACGCGTGGCTCCTACGAGCAGTACTTC
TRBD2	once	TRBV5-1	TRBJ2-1	CASSLRSAGGYSEQFF	TGCGCCAGCAGCTTGCGGTCTGCGGGAGGGTATAGTGAGCAGTTCTTC
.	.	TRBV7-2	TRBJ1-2	CASSSYGGGNYGYTF	TGTGCCAGCAGCTCCTACGGGGGGGGAAACTATGGCTACACCTTC